One T cell receptor (beta chain) is described in this entry. Its target is not known. The data were taken from a study of T cell responses to AZD1222 COVID-19 vaccine. Study-wide points: Clonal diversity was possibly underestimated; the donors were predominantly white British and more often female.

Using immunoSEQ multiplex PCR, the repertoire was profiled, and TCRdb retains in-frame clones only, with some absent. The repertoire holds 250,000 to 300,000 clones, with about 94% as singletons. This TCR came from an adult who received the AZD1222 COVID-19 vaccine. The sequencing used peripheral blood, collected 28 days after the second AZD1222 dose.

This CDR3 reads CASSDWGKLFF. CDR3 in DNA: TGTGCCAGCAGTGATTGGGGAAAACTGTTTTTT. The J gene is TRBJ1-4, the V gene TRBV28, with unresolved D. The CDR3 runs 11 residues. V lost 5 bases and J lost 10, with 8 bases in between. CDR1 is MDHEN and CDR2 is SYDVKM in the germline V gene.